The 21 T cell receptor beta chains below all came from one sample that was sequenced in a study of blood T cell repertoires in COVID-19. TCRdb's table, derived via immunoSEQ multiplex PCR, lists solely in-frame clones and lacks some. The data contain around 81,000 clones, roughly 83% of them singletons. The specimen sequenced was peripheral blood. Receptor source: an elderly man with acute or convalescent COVID-19.

V is TRBV19 and J is TRBJ1-5; 8 nucleotides align to TRBD1. This CDR3 contains 16 residues. CDR1 and CDR2 from the germline V gene are LNHDA and SQIVND (reference sequence). With V trimmed by 5 bases and J by 6 bases, 12 bases remained unmatched. Written as DNA, the CDR3 is TGTGCCAGTAGTTTCCGACAGGGGAATAGACGTCAGCCCCAGCATTTT. This gives the protein CASSFRQGNRRQPQHF.

This chain connects TRBV28 to TRBJ2-7; possibly TRBD2 for D (6 bases). This CDR3 has 15 amino acids. Germline V lookup: CDR1 MDHEN, CDR2 SYDVKM. V was clipped by 3 bases and J by 5 bases, with 17 bases between them. The CDR3 bases are TGTGCCAGCAGTTTGGGGGGAGGAACCTTCGACGAGCAGTACTTC. It specifies CASSLGGGTFDEQYF.

The gene calls are TRBV28 and TRBJ1-5, with D tentatively TRBD1 (5 bases). Germline assignment: CDR1 MDHEN and CDR2 SYDVKM. This CDR3 comprises 16 residues. Trimming left V 1 base short and J 8 bases short, with 18 bases between. The CDR3 here is CASSLSPQGFVEPQHF. The CDR3 nucleotides read TGTGCCAGCAGTTTATCCCCCCAGGGATTCGTGGAGCCCCAGCATTTT. Looking up the rest from reference TRBV28 and TRBJ1-5 gives the full variable domain: DVKVTQSSRYLVKRTGEKVFLECVQDMDHENMFWYRQDPGLGLRLIYFSYDVKMKEKGDIPEGYSVSREKKERFSLILESASTNQTSMYLCASSLSPQGFVEPQHFGDGTRLSIL.

V is TRBV9 and J is TRBJ2-2; 10 nucleotides align to TRBD1. In germline, CDR1 is SGDLS, CDR2 YYNGEE. V was pared by 4 bases and J by 6 bases, with 9 bases of the junction left unmatched. CDR3 length: 16 amino acids. This CDR3 reads CASSLSGQGESGELFF. Written as DNA, the CDR3 is TGTGCCAGCAGCCTCAGTGGACAGGGGGAGTCCGGGGAGCTGTTTTTT.

The chain links TRBV7-9 to TRBJ2-5; 15 nucleotides align to TRBD2. CDR3 length: 19 residues. The J segment lost 4 bases and the V segment lost 0 bases, leaving 9 bases of the junction unmatched. CDR1 and CDR2 from the germline V gene are SEHNR and FQNEAQ (reference sequence). The chain's CDR3 is CASSLAHGLAGGRGETQYF. In DNA, the CDR3 is TGTGCCAGCAGCTTAGCCCACGGACTAGCGGGGGGGCGGGGAGAGACCCAGTACTTC. The whole variable domain, filled in from reference TRBV7-9 and TRBJ2-5, reads DTGVSQNPRHKITKRGQNVTFRCDPISEHNRLYWYRQTLGQGPEFLTYFQNEAQLEKSRLLSDRFSAERPKGSFSTLEIQRTEQGDSAMYLCASSLAHGLAGGRGETQYFGPGTRLLVL.

V usage is TRBV5-1 and J usage is TRBJ1-2; TRBD1 agrees at 8 bases. This CDR3 region has 13 residues. V lost 3 bases, J lost 8 bases, and 6 bases stayed unmatched. CDR1 and CDR2 from the germline V gene are SGHRS and YFSETQ. Here the CDR3 reads CASSSSGGGGYTF. CDR3 DNA sequence: TGCGCCAGCAGCTCCTCAGGGGGCGGCGGCTACACCTTC.

The chain carries TRBV24-1 and TRBJ2-1, with TRBD2 as a possible D gene (5 bases). V lost 2 bases, J lost 0 bases, and 10 bases lay in between. This CDR3 region has 16 residues. Germline CDR1 and CDR2: KGHDR and SFDVKD. CDR3 in DNA: TGTGCCACCAGTGATTCGACTACTAACTCCTACAATGAGCAGTTCTTC. Amino acids: CATSDSTTNSYNEQFF.

The CDR3 protein is CASSPTPSNQPQHF. In nucleotides, the CDR3 is TGCGCCAGCAGCCCCACACCGAGCAATCAGCCCCAGCATTTT. The chain combines TRBV5-1 with TRBJ1-5; no reliable D call. The CDR3 runs to 14 residues. Germline CDR1 SGHRS, CDR2 YFSETQ. V was clipped by 4 bases and J by 1 base, with 9 bases between them.

A word on this clone: One junction end does not reproduce the germline sequence, and a read error may be involved. The chain combines TRBV2 with TRBJ2-1, with 15 bases aligning to TRBD2. CDR3 size: 16 residues. The germline V gene encodes CDR1 SNHLY and CDR2 FYNNEI. CDR3 amino acids: CASSEGLAGGNNEQFF. The CDR3 DNA reads TGTGCCAGCAGCGAAGGACTAGCGGGAGGGAACAATGAGCAGTTCTTC.

This chain uses TRBV19 with TRBJ2-5; 7 bases match TRBD1. Trimming cost V 3 bases and J 1 base; bases outside gene matches: 2. This CDR3 is built from 14 residues. The germline V gene has CDR1 LNHDA and CDR2 SQIVND (reference sequence). This chain's CDR3 is CASSMTGTQETQYF. The CDR3 DNA is TGTGCCAGTAGTATGACAGGGACCCAAGAGACCCAGTACTTC.

This sequence joins TRBV6-5 and TRBJ1-3; possibly TRBD1 for D (5 bases). Trimming shortened V by 6 bases and J by 4 bases, and 16 bases separated the two germline ends. The CDR3 spans 15 residues. Germline CDR1 MNHEY, CDR2 SVGAGI. CDR3 sequence reads: CASRTQGLRGNTIYF. Here the CDR3 DNA reads TGTGCCAGCAGGACTCAGGGTCTCCGAGGAAACACCATATATTTT.

V is TRBV7-2 and J is TRBJ1-1, with D possibly being TRBD1 (6 bases). V lost 1 base and J 3 bases, leaving 9 bases between the germline ends. CDR1 is SGHTA, CDR2 FQGNSA, per germline. CDR3 length: 14 amino acids. The CDR3 DNA sequence: TGTGCCAGCAGCTTAGAAGGACAGTACACTGAAGCTTTCTTT. The encoded protein is CASSLEGQYTEAFF.

The chain carries TRBV28 and TRBJ2-1; TRBD2 might be the D (5 bases). V gave up 4 bases and J gave up 8 bases, with 15 bases separating them. Per germline, CDR1 MDHEN and CDR2 SYDVKM. The CDR3 has 14 residues. CDR3: CASSSPGERDEQFF. In nucleotides, the CDR3 is TGTGCCAGCAGTTCCCCCGGGGAGAGAGATGAGCAGTTCTTC.

This rearrangement joins TRBV5-1 to TRBJ1-4; D is possibly TRBD1 (5 bases). The CDR3 is 15 amino acids. Deletions cut 2 bases from V and 5 bases from J, with 13 bases between. Per germline, CDR1 SGHRS and CDR2 YFSETQ. The CDR3 spells CASSFTLGGNEKLFF. The CDR3 nucleotides are TGCGCCAGCAGCTTTACCCTGGGGGGGAATGAAAAACTGTTTTTT.

This clone was observed once. This rearrangement joins TRBV7-9 to TRBJ2-1; D possibly corresponds to TRBD2 (6 bases). Trimming cost V 4 bases and J 9 bases, with 13 bases left between them. Germline CDR1 reads SEHNR; CDR2 reads FQNEAQ (reference sequence). The CDR3 is made up of 13 amino acids. CDR3 sequence: CASSSTSWVEQFF. The CDR3 DNA is TGTGCCAGCAGCTCGACTAGTTGGGTTGAGCAGTTCTTC.

The chain combines TRBV2 with TRBJ1-6, with 7 bases lining up with TRBD1. There are 16 residues in the CDR3. Unmatched junction bases numbered 9, after V lost 5 bases and J lost 5 bases. Germline CDR1 is SNHLY and CDR2 is FYNNEI. The chain's CDR3 is CASSYSGTENNSPLHF. CDR3 coding DNA: TGTGCCAGCAGTTATTCCGGGACAGAGAATAATTCACCCCTCCACTTT.

The chain recombines TRBV5-1 with TRBJ2-3, with 7 bases aligning to TRBD2. Looked up from germline, CDR1 is SGHRS and CDR2 is YFSETQ. With V trimmed by 0 bases and J by 3 bases, 10 bases remained unmatched. The CDR3 length is 17 residues. CDR3 residues: CASSLGNSGLATDTQYF. The CDR3 DNA follows: TGCGCCAGCAGCTTGGGTAATAGCGGGTTAGCTACAGATACGCAGTATTTT.

The V call is TRBV18, the J call TRBJ1-1, with TRBD1 identical over 8 bases. Germline CDR1 KGHSH, CDR2 LQKENI. Germline trimming cut 3 bases from V and 8 bases from J; bases unmatched to any gene: 5. The CDR3 length is 13 residues. This CDR3 is CASSPGQGVEAFF. CDR3 DNA sequence: TGTGCCAGCTCACCCGGACAGGGAGTGGAAGCTTTCTTT.

The chain carries TRBV3-1 (or the pseudogene TRBV3-2) and TRBJ1-1; no reliable D call. The CDR3 has 12 residues. V lost 3 bases, J lost 11 bases, and 13 bases lay in between. The germline CDR1 and CDR2 sequences are LGHDT and YNNKEL (reference sequence). CDR3 amino acids: CASSHPGSGAFF. CDR3 nucleotide sequence: TGTGCCAGCAGCCATCCAGGCTCGGGGGCTTTCTTT.

The CDR3 is CASSPPMTAPGGDEQFF. The CDR3 nucleotides are TGTGCCAGCAGCCCGCCCATGACAGCCCCGGGGGGGGATGAGCAGTTCTTC. The chain combines TRBV7-9 with TRBJ2-1, with 8 bases that match TRBD2. With V trimmed by 5 bases and J by 8 bases, 17 bases remained unmatched. Germline lookup yields CDR1 SEHNR and CDR2 FQNEAQ (reference sequence). The CDR3 runs to 17 residues.

This clone has only one observation. The chain links TRBV24-1 to TRBJ2-7, with TRBD1 matching 7 bases. The germline V gene encodes CDR1 KGHDR and CDR2 SFDVKD. Trimming removed 3 bases from V and 0 bases from J; junction bases left unmatched: 7. There are 16 residues in the CDR3. CDR3 sequence reads: CATSDPRQGRSYEQYF. The CDR3 coding sequence is TGTGCCACCAGTGATCCCCGACAGGGTCGCTCCTACGAGCAGTACTTC.